Listed here are 29 T cell receptor beta chains from one sample, sequenced in a study of Graves' ophthalmopathy and Graves' hyperthyroidism. Transcripts of RNA were the source for amplifying TCR beta CDR3 regions. The workflow started with a first-round RT-PCR run with HTBI primers and then moved on to a second-round multiplex PCR. TCRdb reprocessed the multiplex PCR reads with MiXCR, giving one entry per CDR3 protein. The table records 500,000 to 700,000 distinct CDR3 sequences, under 45% of them present only once. The specimen was peripheral blood or thyroid tissue (not recorded which). These TCRs come from an adult man with Graves' hyperthyroidism.

This chain joins TRBV20-1 and TRBJ1-1; D gene ambiguous. The CDR3 covers 14 residues. Germline V CDR1 and CDR2: DFQATT, SNEGSKA (reference sequence). V was trimmed by 7 bases and J by 5 bases, leaving 20 bases between them. The CDR3 here is CSESPRAGWTEAFF. The CDR3 DNA reads TGCAGTGAGTCCCCCCGGGCGGGGTGGACTGAAGCTTTCTTT.

This clonotype showed up many times. The chain links TRBV28 to TRBJ1-1, with a tentative D call TRBD1 (5 bases). V gave up 4 bases and J gave up 3 bases, with 15 bases separating them. This CDR3 is built from 15 residues. Germline V CDR1 and CDR2: MDHEN, SYDVKM. The CDR3 is CASSYPGSMDTEAFF. The CDR3 nucleotides are TGTGCCAGCAGTTATCCAGGGAGTATGGACACTGAAGCTTTCTTT. The whole variable domain, filled in from reference TRBV28 and TRBJ1-1, reads DVKVTQSSRYLVKRTGEKVFLECVQDMDHENMFWYRQDPGLGLRLIYFSYDVKMKEKGDIPEGYSVSREKKERFSLILESASTNQTSMYLCASSYPGSMDTEAFFGQGTRLTVV.

The V gene is TRBV7-9, the J gene TRBJ1-2; perhaps TRBD1 as D (5 bases). The germline V gene encodes CDR1 SEHNR and CDR2 FQNEAQ (reference sequence). V was pared by 6 bases and J by 8 bases, with 10 bases between. There are 11 residues in the CDR3. CDR3 nucleotide sequence: TGTGCCAGCAGTTGGGGCGGAGGCTACACCTTC. As protein: CASSWGGGYTF.

Comments on this clonotype: A read error may be the cause here, since a much bigger clone is one base away. The chain recombines TRBV19 with TRBJ1-5, with 9 bases that match TRBD1. Germline lookup yields CDR1 LNHDA and CDR2 SQIVND (reference sequence). The CDR3 is 16 residues long. CDR3 coding DNA: TGTGCCCGTAGGAAAAGACAGGGGGATAGCAATCAGCCCCAGCATTTT. It specifies CARRKRQGDSNQPQHF. Full variable domain (remainder filled in from reference TRBV19 and TRBJ1-5): DGGITQSPKYLFRKEGQNVTLSCEQNLNHDAMYWYRQDPGQGLRLIYYSQIVNDFQKGDIAEGYSVSREKKESFPLTVTSAQKNPTAFYLCARRKRQGDSNQPQHFGDGTRLSIL.

This rearrangement joins TRBV20-1 to TRBJ1-1, with D possibly being TRBD1 (6 bases). Germline V gene sequence: CDR1 DFQATT, CDR2 SNEGSKA (reference sequence). V lost 0 bases and J lost 2, with 19 bases in between. The CDR3 length is 17 residues. The CDR3 protein is CSARDRPRGGLNTEAFF. The CDR3 DNA reads as TGCAGTGCTAGAGATAGGCCCAGGGGCGGGCTAAACACTGAAGCTTTCTTT.

The sample holds many counts of this clonotype. The chain is built from TRBV19 and TRBJ1-2, with unresolved D. Trimming took off 5 bases at V and 8 bases at J, with 24 bases between the two ends. Germline values: CDR1 LNHDA, CDR2 SQIVND (reference sequence). The CDR3 has 16 amino acids. CDR3 in DNA: TGTGCCAGTAGTCCCTACCTCGGAGCCAACTCGCGGGGCTACACCTTC. Its translation is CASSPYLGANSRGYTF. Complete variable domain (other parts from reference TRBV19 and TRBJ1-2): DGGITQSPKYLFRKEGQNVTLSCEQNLNHDAMYWYRQDPGQGLRLIYYSQIVNDFQKGDIAEGYSVSREKKESFPLTVTSAQKNPTAFYLCASSPYLGANSRGYTFGSGTRLTVV.

This clonotype showed up just a few times. The J gene is TRBJ2-3, the V gene TRBV2, with a weak D call TRBD1 (6 bases). CDR3 length equals 15 residues. Trimming pared 7 bases from V and 2 bases from J, leaving 16 bases between. Germline loops: CDR1 SNHLY, CDR2 FYNNEI. In nucleotides, the CDR3 is TGTGCCAGCACCTCTGGGACACACTACACAGATACGCAGTATTTT. Its translation: CASTSGTHYTDTQYF.

This clonotype occurred many times. The chain links TRBV5-8 to TRBJ1-1, with D perhaps matching TRBD1 (5 bases). V dropped 4 bases and J dropped 3 bases, with 13 bases sitting between them. The CDR3 extends over 14 amino acids. Germline V gene data show CDR1 as SGHTS and CDR2 as YDEGEE. The CDR3 DNA is TGTGCCAGCAGCCCTGACAGTTTGGACACTGAAGCTTTCTTT. Amino acid sequence: CASSPDSLDTEAFF.

This clonotype was seen at least ten times. The chain recombines TRBV2 with TRBJ2-5, with D tentatively TRBD2 (5 bases). The V end was cut by 2 bases, the J end by 1 base, with 11 bases between. Germline V CDR1 and CDR2: SNHLY, FYNNEI. CDR3 length: 15 amino acids. In DNA form, the CDR3 reads TGTGCCAGCAGTGAAACGGGGTTGCGCCAAGAGACCCAGTACTTC. The encoded protein is CASSETGLRQETQYF.

The chain carries TRBV15 and TRBJ2-7; D remains ambiguous. Germline V gene lookup returns CDR1 LNHNV and CDR2 YYDKDF (reference sequence). V shed 0 bases and J shed 7 bases, with 7 bases lying between them. The CDR3 length is 12 residues. The CDR3 DNA reads as TGTGCCACCAGCAGAGATTTCGGTGAGCAGTACTTC. It specifies CATSRDFGEQYF.

V is TRBV5-1 and J is TRBJ2-7, with 8 bases identical to TRBD2. The V segment lost 4 bases and the J segment 5 bases; nucleotides outside the gene matches: 11. Germline V lookup: CDR1 SGHRS, CDR2 YFSETQ. There are 15 residues in the CDR3. Written as DNA, the CDR3 is TGCGCCAGCAGCCCCTTGACGGGAGGGCTGAACGAGCAGTACTTC. Its translation is CASSPLTGGLNEQYF.

This clonotype was seen at least ten times. The rearrangement uses TRBV6-5 and TRBJ1-2, with unresolved D. Trimming cost V 0 bases and J 6 bases, with 11 bases left between them. This CDR3 has 14 amino acids. Germline-derived CDR1 and CDR2 are MNHEY and SVGAGI. This chain's CDR3 is CASSYSWEGNGYTF. DNA of the CDR3: TGTGCCAGCAGTTACTCCTGGGAAGGGAATGGCTACACCTTC.

This clonotype was seen at least ten times. V gene TRBV20-1 combines with J gene TRBJ2-1; D not resolved. The CDR3 is 12 amino acids. V gave up 3 bases and J gave up 6 bases, with 9 bases separating them. Germline V gene sequence: CDR1 DFQATT, CDR2 SNEGSKA (reference sequence). Written as DNA, the CDR3 is TGCAGTGCTAGGGGCATTGCCAATGAGCAGTTCTTC. Protein: CSARGIANEQFF.

This chain joins TRBV6-5 and TRBJ1-4, with D perhaps TRBD1 (6 bases). CDR1 MNHEY and CDR2 SVGAGI come from the germline V gene. Trimming shortened V by 5 bases and J by 1 base, and 17 bases separated the two germline ends. The CDR3 has 17 amino acids. The CDR3 nucleotides are TGTGCCAGCAGTCAAGGACAGCTACATTTAACTAATGAAAAACTGTTTTTT. Encoded protein: CASSQGQLHLTNEKLFF.

In its sample, this clonotype was seen a few times. Here the CDR3 reads CSARRIQRGHTDTQYF. The CDR3 nucleotides read TGCAGTGCTAGAAGGATCCAGCGGGGCCACACAGATACGCAGTATTTT. The J gene is TRBJ2-3, the V gene TRBV20-1, with 7 bases identical to TRBD2. The germline CDR1 and CDR2 sequences are DFQATT and SNEGSKA (reference sequence). V lost 2 bases to trimming and J lost 2 bases; unmatched junction nucleotides: 10. The CDR3 runs 16 residues.

As DNA, the CDR3 is TGTGCCATCGCCGCAGTTACTCGGGGGGCTGAGCAGTACTTC. This sequence encodes CAIAAVTRGAEQYF. V and J are TRBV10-3 and TRBJ2-7, with D perhaps TRBD2 (7 bases). CDR3 length equals 14 residues. In germline, CDR1 is ENHRY, CDR2 SYGVKD. Trimming cost V 8 bases and J 7 bases, with 21 bases left between them.

A word on this clonotype: Given a much more abundant clone one base away, this may be a read error. The gene calls are TRBV12-3 or TRBV12-4 and TRBJ1-1; TRBD1 aligns across 7 bases. CDR3 length: 15 amino acids. The CDR3 region has the DNA TGTGCCAGCAGTTACTCTCCGGGACAGAACACTGAAGCTCTCTTT. This codes for CASSYSPGQNTEALF.

This sequence joins TRBV5-5 and TRBJ1-5, with D unclear. Germline V lookup: CDR1 SGHKS, CDR2 YYEKEE (reference sequence). The CDR3 contains 13 residues. V dropped 1 base and J dropped 3 bases, with 5 bases sitting between them. In DNA form, the CDR3 reads TGTGCCAGCAGCTTGATGTCCAATCAGCCCCAGCATTTT. Protein product: CASSLMSNQPQHF.

Comments on this clonotype: It may be a read error: a sequence one base away is much more abundant. This chain links TRBV2 with TRBJ2-7, with 7 positions matching TRBD2. Germline CDR1 reads SNHLY; CDR2 reads FYNNEI. The CDR3 totals 14 residues. CDR3 sequence (DNA): TGTGCCGGCAGTTTATGGGGGACTACCTACGAGCAGTACTTC. Translation: CAGSLWGTTYEQYF.

This clonotype came up many times. J is TRBJ2-7 and V is TRBV29-1; no clear D. The germline gives CDR1 SQVTM, CDR2 ANQGSEA. V gave up 4 bases and J gave up 5 bases, with 15 bases separating them. This CDR3 is 13 amino acids long. CDR3: CSVGEGRRDEQYF. The CDR3 bases are TGCAGCGTTGGGGAAGGTCGAAGGGACGAGCAGTACTTC.

This clonotype has at least ten counts. The chain combines TRBV20-1 with TRBJ1-2, with 8 bases fitting TRBD1. CDR1 DFQATT and CDR2 SNEGSKA come from the germline V gene (reference sequence). The CDR3 is made up of 15 amino acids. Trimming cost V 4 bases and J 0 bases; bases outside gene matches: 7. CDR3 protein: CSAKMDRASNYGYTF. CDR3 DNA sequence: TGCAGTGCTAAAATGGACAGGGCCTCTAACTATGGCTACACCTTC.

This clonotype was observed at least ten times. This rearrangement joins TRBV6-2 or TRBV6-3 to TRBJ1-2; D gene ambiguous. Germline assignment: CDR1 MNHEY and CDR2 SVGEGT. Trimming pared 0 bases from V and 4 bases from J, leaving 12 bases between. CDR3 length: 15 residues. CDR3 in DNA: TGTGCCAGCAGTTACTCCGGGTTGTGGGGCTATGGCTACACCTTC. It codes for CASSYSGLWGYGYTF.

This clonotype was counted ten times or more. The chain couples TRBV12-3 or TRBV12-4 to TRBJ2-2; possibly TRBD2 for D (6 bases). The CDR3 contains 13 residues. With 4 bases removed from V and 7 bases from J, the gap between germline ends came to 10 bases. CDR3 in DNA: TGTGCCAGCAGTTGGGAGGCGTACGGGGAGCTGTTTTTT. It encodes CASSWEAYGELFF.

The genes are TRBV7-9 and TRBJ1-3, with TRBD1 matching over 7 bases. Per the germline V gene, CDR1 is SEHNR and CDR2 is FQNEAQ (reference sequence). The ends lost 6 bases at V and 7 bases at J; junction bases unmatched: 9. This CDR3 spans 14 amino acids. This CDR3 is CASRETGVGNTIYF. The CDR3 DNA reads as TGTGCCAGCAGGGAAACAGGGGTCGGCAACACCATATATTTT.

The chain recombines TRBV7-9 with TRBJ1-2; D is possibly TRBD1 (5 bases). The CDR3 consists of 17 residues. With 2 bases removed from V and 6 bases from J, the gap between germline ends came to 22 bases. Germline CDR1 reads SEHNR; CDR2 reads FQNEAQ (reference sequence). CDR3 DNA sequence: TGTGCCAGCAGCTTACGACCACCGGGACTAGGGGACGATGGCTACACCTTC. Translated, it gives CASSLRPPGLGDDGYTF.

Only one count was recorded for this clonotype. CDR3 in amino acids: CASSLDRPADGYEQYF. The CDR3 coding sequence is TGCGCCAGCAGCTTGGACCGGCCGGCAGATGGCTACGAGCAGTACTTC. The J gene is TRBJ2-7, the V gene TRBV5-1; no firm D call. There are 16 residues in the CDR3. The ends were cut back, 0 bases at V and 3 bases at J, with 16 bases in the middle. The germline V gene encodes CDR1 SGHRS and CDR2 YFSETQ.

This clonotype was seen a few times. V gene TRBV10-3 combines with J gene TRBJ2-3; D tentatively reads TRBD1 or TRBD2 (5 bases each). There are 14 residues in the CDR3. CDR1 is ENHRY, CDR2 SYGVKD, per germline. V dropped 6 bases and J dropped 0 bases, with 10 bases sitting between them. The CDR3 loop is CAIRDRDSTDTQYF. Here the CDR3 DNA reads TGTGCCATCAGGGACCGGGACAGCACAGATACGCAGTATTTT.

This clonotype was recorded at least ten times. The chain employs TRBV6-5 and TRBJ2-7, with D unclear. Germline V gene sequence: CDR1 MNHEY, CDR2 SVGAGI. The ends were cut back, 4 bases at V and 13 bases at J, with 8 bases in the middle. The CDR3 has 9 amino acids. The CDR3 DNA reads as TGTGCCAGCAGTTCCTACGATTACTTC. As protein: CASSSYDYF.

For this clonotype: This may be a read error, as it is one base from a much larger clone. V gene TRBV5-1 combines with J gene TRBJ2-5; weak D call: TRBD2 (5 bases). There are 14 residues in the CDR3. CDR1 and CDR2 (germline): SGHRS, YFSETQ. The CDR3 coding sequence is TGCGCCGGCAGCCGCGGTGAGGGAGTTGAGACCCAGTACTTC. Amino acids: CAGSRGEGVETQYF.